This note documents a single T cell receptor beta chain sequence. Methods used by the authors: By means of reference gene primer amplification, nucleated cell counts were estimated. Produced via immunoSEQ multiplex PCR; TCRdb's table is partial and in-frame only. Clonal size and the V and J genes are those of that table, whereas D and trimming came from the DNA. The repertoire includes roughly 91,000 clones, around 83% of them detected once, and just under 2% sits in the top ten. The source of the sample is a study of blood T cell repertoires in COVID-19. Study-level background: Italy, Spain and the United States were the sources of the convalescent and acute COVID-19 samples. Sources were T cells, B-cell-depleted T cells, or PBMCs; the material itself was cDNA or gDNA.

CDR3 size: 13 residues. Germline V gene lookup returns CDR1 LNHDA and CDR2 SQIVND (reference sequence). Germline trimming cut 8 bases from V and 10 bases from J; bases unmatched to any gene: 10. Sequences were obtained from peripheral blood. The sequence came from an older man with active or convalescent COVID-19. V is TRBV19 and J is TRBJ1-5; 8 bases align to TRBD1. CDR3 nucleotide sequence: TGTGCCAGTTCCCCGAAGGGGACAGGACCCCAGCATTTT. This codes for CASSPKGTGPQHF.